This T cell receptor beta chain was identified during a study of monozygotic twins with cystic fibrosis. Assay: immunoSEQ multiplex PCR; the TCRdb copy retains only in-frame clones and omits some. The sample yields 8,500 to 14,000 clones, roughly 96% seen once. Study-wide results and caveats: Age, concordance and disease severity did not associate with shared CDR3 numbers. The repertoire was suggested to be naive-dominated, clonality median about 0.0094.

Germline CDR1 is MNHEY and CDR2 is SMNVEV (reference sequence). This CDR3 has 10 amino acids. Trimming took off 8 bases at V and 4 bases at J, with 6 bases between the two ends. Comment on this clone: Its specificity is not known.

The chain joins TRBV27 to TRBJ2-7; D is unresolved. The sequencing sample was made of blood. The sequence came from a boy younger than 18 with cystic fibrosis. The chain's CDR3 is CASGKYEQYF. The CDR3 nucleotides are TGTGCCAGCGGAAAGTACGAGCAGTACTTC.